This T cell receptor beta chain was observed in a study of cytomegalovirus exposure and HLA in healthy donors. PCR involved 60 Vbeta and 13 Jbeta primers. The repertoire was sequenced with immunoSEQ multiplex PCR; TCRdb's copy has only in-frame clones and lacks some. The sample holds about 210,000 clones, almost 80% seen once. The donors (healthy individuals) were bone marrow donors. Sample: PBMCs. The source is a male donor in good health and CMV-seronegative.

The CDR3 DNA sequence: TGTGCCAGCAGTTACTCTACGTCCTACGAGCAGTACTTC. Its translation: CASSYSTSYEQYF. V is TRBV6-5 and J is TRBJ2-5, with unresolved D. The DNA matches TRBJ2-7 better at its end, which makes the J call doubtful. CDR3 length: 13 amino acids. Germline CDR1 MNHEY, CDR2 SVGAGI.